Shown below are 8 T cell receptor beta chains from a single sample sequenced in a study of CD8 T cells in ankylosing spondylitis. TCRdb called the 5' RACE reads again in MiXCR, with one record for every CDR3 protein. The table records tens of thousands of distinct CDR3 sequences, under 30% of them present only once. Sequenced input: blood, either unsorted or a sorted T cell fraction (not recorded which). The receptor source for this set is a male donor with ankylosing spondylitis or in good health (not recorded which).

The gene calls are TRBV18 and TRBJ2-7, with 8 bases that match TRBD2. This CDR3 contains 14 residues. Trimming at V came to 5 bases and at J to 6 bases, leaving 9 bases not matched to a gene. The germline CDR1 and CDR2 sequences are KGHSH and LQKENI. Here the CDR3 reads CASSGLAGKAEQYF. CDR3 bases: TGTGCCAGCTCAGGATTAGCGGGGAAGGCCGAGCAGTACTTC.

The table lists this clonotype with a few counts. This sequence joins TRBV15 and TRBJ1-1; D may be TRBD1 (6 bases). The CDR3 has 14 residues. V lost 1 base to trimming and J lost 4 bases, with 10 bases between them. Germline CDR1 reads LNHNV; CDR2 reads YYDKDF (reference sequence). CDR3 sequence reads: CATSRGVGATEAFF. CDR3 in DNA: TGTGCCACCAGCAGAGGGGTGGGGGCCACTGAAGCTTTCTTT. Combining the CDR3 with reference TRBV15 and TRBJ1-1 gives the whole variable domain DAMVIQNPRYQVTQFGKPVTLSCSQTLNHNVMYWYQQKSSQAPKLLFHYYDKDFNNEADTPDNFQSRRPNTSFCFLDIRSPGLGDTAMYLCATSRGVGATEAFFGQGTRLTVV.

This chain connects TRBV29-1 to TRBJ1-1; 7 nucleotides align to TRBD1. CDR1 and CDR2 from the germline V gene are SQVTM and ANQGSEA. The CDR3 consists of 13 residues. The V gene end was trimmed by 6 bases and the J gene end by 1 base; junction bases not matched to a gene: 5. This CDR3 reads CSVLRQGNTEAFF. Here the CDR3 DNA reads TGCAGCGTCCTCCGACAGGGGAACACTGAAGCTTTCTTT.

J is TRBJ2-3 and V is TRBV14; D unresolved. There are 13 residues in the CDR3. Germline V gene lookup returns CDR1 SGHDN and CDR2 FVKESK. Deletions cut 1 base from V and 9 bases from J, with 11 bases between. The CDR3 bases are TGTGCCAGCAGCCAAGTTAAGGGCGCCACGCAGTATTTT. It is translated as CASSQVKGATQYF.

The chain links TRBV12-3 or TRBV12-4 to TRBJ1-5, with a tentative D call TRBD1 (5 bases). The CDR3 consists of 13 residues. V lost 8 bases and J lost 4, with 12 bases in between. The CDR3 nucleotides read TGTGCCAGCGGGTATTCAGGGAATCAGCCCCAGCATTTT. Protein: CASGYSGNQPQHF.

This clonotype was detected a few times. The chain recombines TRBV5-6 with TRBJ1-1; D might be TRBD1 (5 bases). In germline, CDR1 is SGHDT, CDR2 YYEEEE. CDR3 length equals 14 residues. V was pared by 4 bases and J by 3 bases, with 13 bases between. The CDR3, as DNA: TGTGCCAGCAGCCTGGGGGGAGGAGACACTGAAGCTTTCTTT. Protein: CASSLGGGDTEAFF.

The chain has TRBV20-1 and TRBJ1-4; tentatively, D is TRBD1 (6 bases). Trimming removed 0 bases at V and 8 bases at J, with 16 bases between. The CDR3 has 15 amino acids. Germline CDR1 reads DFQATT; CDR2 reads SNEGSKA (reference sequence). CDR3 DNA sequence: TGCAGTGCTAGAGATCGACAGGATATGGTCGAAAAACTGTTTTTT. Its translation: CSARDRQDMVEKLFF.

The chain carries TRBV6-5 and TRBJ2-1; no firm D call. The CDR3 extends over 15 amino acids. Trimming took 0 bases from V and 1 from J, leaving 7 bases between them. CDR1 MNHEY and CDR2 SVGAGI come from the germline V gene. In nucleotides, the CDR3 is TGTGCCAGCAGTTACTCGAAGGGATCCTACAATGAGCAGTTCTTC. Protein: CASSYSKGSYNEQFF.